These T cell receptor beta chains were read from a single sample in a study of identical twins. TCRdb re-called the 5' RACE reads with MiXCR, one entry per CDR3 protein. The table has roughly 250,000 distinct CDR3 sequences, 6% to 8% seen once. The sample was also reused in another study, on yellow fever vaccine responses in identical twins.

Sequencing was carried out using CD8+ T cells sorted from blood. These receptors were collected from a woman between 18 and 29 years old in good health. CDR3s include the opening cysteine and the closing phenylalanine or tryptophan. Fields, in order: J gene, V gene, D gene, CDR3 length, clone size, CDR3 DNA, CDR3 protein. The D gene is left open where the match is weak. Clone size is given for some rows only: seen once, a few or many times, or a class if the clone is expanded.

TRBJ2-1 | TRBV11-1 | TRBD2 | 20 | few | TGTGCCAGCAGCTTAGAACAGCTAGCGGGAGGGGCGGGCTCCTACAATGAGCAGTTCTTC | CASSLEQLAGGAGSYNEQFF
TRBJ1-1 | TRBV3-1 | NA | 13 | many | TGTGCCAGCACAATTACAGAGGGACTTGAAGCTTTCTTT | CASTITEGLEAFF
TRBJ2-7 | TRBV10-2 | NA | 12 | few | TGCGCCAGCAGTGAGAGTACATACGAGCAGTACTTC | CASSESTYEQYF
TRBJ2-3 | TRBV2 | TRBD1 | 15 | few | TGTGCCAGCAGTGTCCCGGGACAGGGGACAGATACGCAGTATTTT | CASSVPGQGTDTQYF
TRBJ2-5 | TRBV4-2 | TRBD2 | 16 | NA | TGTGCCAGCAGCGCCGGGACTAGCGGTATACAAGAGACCCAGTACTTC | CASSAGTSGIQETQYF
TRBJ1-1 | TRBV9 | NA | 13 | NA | TGTGCCAGCAGCGCGGACCGGGGGAATGAAGCTTTCTTT | CASSADRGNEAFF
TRBJ2-1 | TRBV24-1 | TRBD1 | 14 | many | TGTGCCACCAGTGATTTCTTCAGGGGGCATGAGCAGTTCTTC | CATSDFFRGHEQFF
TRBJ2-5 | TRBV15 | TRBD1 | 17 | many | TGTGCCACCAGCCACTTATCAGACAGGGTCTCACAGGAGACCCAGTACTTC | CATSHLSDRVSQETQYF
TRBJ1-1 | TRBV15 | NA | 16 | many | TGTGCCACCAGCAGAGGAGCGTCCACAATGAACACTGAAGCTTTCTTT | CATSRGASTMNTEAFF
TRBJ1-6 | TRBV5-8 | NA | 15 | many | TGTGCCAGCAATACAGGGAGCTCCTATAATTCACCCCTCCACTTT | CASNTGSSYNSPLHF
TRBJ2-1 | TRBV7-2 | NA | 13 | many | TGTGCCAGCAGCCCCCGGGAATACAATGAGCAGTTCTTC | CASSPREYNEQFF
TRBJ1-2 | TRBV2 | NA | 11 | NA | TGTGCCAGCAGTGCGGGGAATGGCTACACCTTC | CASSAGNGYTF
TRBJ2-2 | TRBV9 | NA | 13 | many | TGTGCCAGCACGGAGGAGGGCCCCGGGGAGCTGTTTTTT | CASTEEGPGELFF
TRBJ1-1 | TRBV20-1 | TRBD1 | 16 | many | TGCAGTGCTAGAGATGGACAGGGGAGTAGTGACGCTGAAGCTTTCTTT | CSARDGQGSSDAEAFF
TRBJ2-5 | TRBV20-1 | NA | 11 | many | TGCAGTGCCCGGGATATAGAGACCCAGTACTTC | CSARDIETQYF
TRBJ2-1 | TRBV20-1 | NA | 14 | few | TGCAGTGCTAGAGGCCGGGACTCTTACAATGAGCAGTTCTTC | CSARGRDSYNEQFF
TRBJ2-1 | TRBV18 | NA | 14 | many | TGTGCCAGCTCACACGCCCCACTAGCCAATGAGCAGTTCTTC | CASSHAPLANEQFF
TRBJ2-2 | TRBV11-2 | NA | 15 | few | TGTGCCAGCAGCCCCGACGCGATTAACACCGGGGAGCTGTTTTTT | CASSPDAINTGELFF
TRBJ1-5 | TRBV28 | NA | 17 | many | TGTGCCAGCAGCCTCTGGGCGACTCCCGATAGCAATCAGCCCCAGCATTTT | CASSLWATPDSNQPQHF
TRBJ2-2 | TRBV7-6 | NA | 17 | many | TGTGCCAGCAGCTCCCGAGAGACTGCCCTGAGTGTCGGGGAGCTGTTTTTT | CASSSRETALSVGELFF
TRBJ2-2 | TRBV2 | NA | 13 | NA | TGTGCCAGCAGGCAGGGTTACACCGGGGAGCTGTTTTTT | CASRQGYTGELFF
TRBJ2-2 | TRBV28 | NA | 13 | few | TGTGCCAGCAGTTTCGATGGACGGGGGGAGCTGTTTTTT | CASSFDGRGELFF
TRBJ2-2 | TRBV3-2 | NA | 16 | many | TGTGCCAGCAGCCCGATAGCGGGGGACATCACCGGGGAGCTGTTTTTT | CASSPIAGDITGELFF
TRBJ2-2 | TRBV28 | NA | 19 | few | TGTGCCAGCAGCCCTGGGATTCGGGACCTCCCGTGGTGGGCCGGGGAGCTGTTTTTT | CASSPGIRDLPWWAGELFF
TRBJ2-1 | TRBV6-5 | NA | 13 | NA | TGTGCCAGCAGTTACGGGTCCGGCGAAGAGCAGTTCTTC | CASSYGSGEEQFF
TRBJ1-1 | TRBV7-6 | TRBD1 | 15 | few | TGTGCCAGCAGCTCCACAGGGGGGGTGAACACTGAAGCTTTCTTT | CASSSTGGVNTEAFF
TRBJ1-5 | TRBV28 | NA | 13 | NA | TGTGCCAGCAGTGCCCCCGGAAATCAGCCCCAGCATTTT | CASSAPGNQPQHF
TRBJ2-3 | TRBV9 | TRBD2 | 14 | few | TGTGCCAGCAGCGCTAGCGGGAACGCAGATACGCAGTATTTT | CASSASGNADTQYF
TRBJ2-7 | TRBV20-1 | TRBD1 | 16 | many | TGCAGTGCTAGAGATACTTCCCGGACAGGGACCTACGAGCAGTACTTC | CSARDTSRTGTYEQYF
TRBJ2-1 | TRBV20-1 | NA | 11 | many | TGCAGTGCTAGTGACCTCAATGAGCAGTTCTTC | CSASDLNEQFF
TRBJ2-4 | TRBV5-7 | NA | 17 | NA | TGTGCCAGCAGCTCGGGGCGGAGTTTACTAGCCAAAAACATTCAGTACTTC | CASSSGRSLLAKNIQYF
TRBJ1-2 | TRBV24-1 | NA | 13 | many | TGTGCCACCTGGGACGGCGCGGACTATGGCTACACCTTC | CATWDGADYGYTF
TRBJ2-7 | TRBV15 | TRBD1 | 14 | few | TGTGCCACCAGCAGAGGACAGGGGAACTACGAGCAGTACTTC | CATSRGQGNYEQYF
TRBJ2-6 | TRBV29-1 | NA | 17 | few | TGCAGCGTTGAGCATCCAGGCATTAACTCTGGGGCCAACGTCCTGACTTTC | CSVEHPGINSGANVLTF
TRBJ2-1 | TRBV11-2 | NA | 16 | NA | TGTGCCAGCAGCTTAGTAATACCTGGATACAGCAATGAGCAGTTCTTC | CASSLVIPGYSNEQFF
TRBJ2-1 | TRBV3-1 | TRBD2 | 16 | few | TGTGCCAGCAGCCAAGAAGTTCGGGGGGGCTACAATGAGCAGTTCTTC | CASSQEVRGGYNEQFF
TRBJ2-3 | TRBV3-1 | NA | 14 | many | TGTGCCAGCAGCCCCCCTGTCGACGCAGATACGCAGTATTTT | CASSPPVDADTQYF
TRBJ1-6 | TRBV7-9 | NA | 11 | NA | TGTGCCAGCAGCCAAAATTCACCCCTCCACTTT | CASSQNSPLHF
TRBJ2-1 | TRBV29-1 | NA | 14 | many | TGCAGCGTTGTAGCGGGACAGGGCCACAATGAGCAGTTCTTC | CSVVAGQGHNEQFF
TRBJ2-6 | TRBV28 | NA | 17 | few | TGTGCCAGCAGCATGAATCAGGTTCTCTCTGGGGCCAACGTCCTGACTTTC | CASSMNQVLSGANVLTF
TRBJ2-1 | TRBV5-1 | NA | 11 | NA | TGCGCCAGCAGCTTGGGGGGGGAACGGATCTTC | CASSLGGERIF
TRBJ2-7 | TRBV20-1 | NA | 13 | many | TGCAGTGCTAGCCTCCAGGGTTCCGACGAGCAGTACTTC | CSASLQGSDEQYF
TRBJ2-5 | TRBV7-2 | TRBD2 | 15 | NA | TGTGCCAGCAGCTTAGCGGCTAGCGGGGGAGAGACCCAGTACTTC | CASSLAASGGETQYF
TRBJ1-2 | TRBV5-6 | NA | 13 | many | TGTGCCAGCAGCTTGTGGGGGACCTATGGCTACACCTTC | CASSLWGTYGYTF
TRBJ2-2 | TRBV28 | TRBD2 | 18 | many | TGTGCCAGCAGTCCACCTAGCGGGAGTCGCGGGAACACCGGGGAGCTGTTTTTT | CASSPPSGSRGNTGELFF
TRBJ1-1 | TRBV6-5 | NA | 14 | many | TGTGCCAGCAGTTACTCGGGCAAGAACACTGAAGCTTTCTTT | CASSYSGKNTEAFF
TRBJ2-2 | TRBV12-3/TRBV12-4 | NA | 16 | NA | TGTGCCAGCAGCCACGTTGGGAGGCCCCGGACCGGGGAGCTGTTTTTT | CASSHVGRPRTGELFF
TRBJ2-1 | TRBV7-9 | TRBD1 | 15 | many | TGTGCCAGCAGCTCCGGACAGGGAGTTTACAATGAGCAGTTCTTC | CASSSGQGVYNEQFF
TRBJ2-1 | TRBV28 | NA | 15 | NA | TGTGCCAGCAGTACTCCGGGACAACGTTACAATGAGCAGTTCTTC | CASSTPGQRYNEQFF
TRBJ1-5 | TRBV7-9 | NA | 14 | many | TGTGCCAGCAGCGTGGACAGCAGTAGTCAGCCCCAGCATTTT | CASSVDSSSQPQHF
TRBJ2-3 | TRBV4-1 | TRBD1 | 16 | few | TGCGCCAGCAGCCGAACAGGGGGAATGGGCACAGATACGCAGTATTTT | CASSRTGGMGTDTQYF
TRBJ2-7 | TRBV20-1 | TRBD2 | 14 | few | TGCAGTGCTATGGGGGCGGGAGGGCCCTACGAGCAGTACTTC | CSAMGAGGPYEQYF
TRBJ2-3 | TRBV7-8 | NA | 14 | few | TGTGCCAGCCCCTCTGACGAAGACACAGATACGCAGTATTTT | CASPSDEDTDTQYF
TRBJ2-1 | TRBV29-1 | NA | 14 | few | TGCAGCGTTGTCCCGGACAGAGCCTACAATGAGCAGTTCTTC | CSVVPDRAYNEQFF